The subject of this entry is one T cell receptor beta chain. Antigen unknown. The sample carries other DNA sequences with the same CDR3. This entry is derived from a study of beta chain features in type 1 diabetes. Notes on the study in general: Moderate but significant shortening of TCRB CDR3s was recorded in all four CD4+ subsets from Type 1 diabetes patients. Whether TCRB rearrangement is influenced by HLA type went unresolved here.

The collection from each donor was one heparinised blood draw averaging about 116 mL. Isolated RNA was reverse transcribed in full, so expressed TCRB transcripts were sequenced. The protocol was immunoSEQ multiplex PCR, while the TCRdb copy is restricted to in-frame clones and leaves out a portion. The sample lists around 280,000 clones; 15% were seen once. The TCR was taken from a man younger than 35 with type 1 diabetes. Sequenced sample: naive CD4+ T cells from blood.

CDR3 protein: CASSLTSYEQYF. CDR3 nucleotide sequence: TGTGCCAGCAGCCTGACTAGTTACGAGCAGTACTTC. The chain carries TRBV28 and TRBJ2-7; D is perhaps TRBD2 (6 bases). V was trimmed by 6 bases and J by 4 bases, leaving 10 bases between them. The germline CDR1 and CDR2 sequences are MDHEN and SYDVKM. This CDR3 comprises 12 residues.